This T cell receptor beta chain was recovered during a study of blood T cell repertoires in COVID-19. Across the whole study: Acute and convalescent COVID-19 specimens originated in the United States, Italy and Spain.

The germline V gene encodes CDR1 LNHDA and CDR2 SQIVND (reference sequence). Trimming removed 7 bases from V and 4 bases from J, with 11 bases in between. The CDR3 totals 13 residues. In the 2 weeks before study entry, exposed participants met a COVID-19 case, which was PCR-confirmed or clinician-diagnosed. In the source study's methods: Estimation of nucleated cell counts relied on the amplification of reference gene primers. TCRdb's table, derived via immunoSEQ multiplex PCR, lists solely in-frame clones and lacks some. The DNA was the basis for D and trimming; V, J and clone size are from that table. This sample has 220,000 or so clones, with 85% to 90% found just once.

The sequence was collected from a man aged 50 or older who had been exposed to COVID-19. The J gene is TRBJ1-5, the V gene TRBV19; a possible D gene is TRBD1 (6 bases). The material sequenced was PBMCs or T cells enriched from blood (not recorded which). The CDR3 here is CASIGGENQPQHF. As DNA, the CDR3 is TGTGCCAGTATAGGGGGGGAGAATCAGCCCCAGCATTTT. The full variable domain, its missing parts supplied by reference TRBV19 and TRBJ1-5, is DGGITQSPKYLFRKEGQNVTLSCEQNLNHDAMYWYRQDPGQGLRLIYYSQIVNDFQKGDIAEGYSVSREKKESFPLTVTSAQKNPTAFYLCASIGGENQPQHFGDGTRLSIL.